The T cell receptor beta chain described here comes from a study of T cell changes during pregnancy in multiple sclerosis. The length of the CDR3 is 16 residues. V gave up 2 bases and J gave up 4 bases; unmatched junction bases: 8. Germline V CDR1 and CDR2: SQVTM, ANQGSEA. The data were produced by immunoSEQ multiplex PCR, yet TCRdb's version contains in-frame clones alone and is incomplete. Here the sample spans about 110,000 clones, approximately 90% being singletons. The sequence was obtained from a female donor in good health, enrolled as a control in a pregnancy study. The chain couples TRBV29-1 to TRBJ2-2; 9 bases agree with TRBD1. Sample: peripheral blood, taken in the third trimester of pregnancy. The CDR3 sequence: CSVEYFGTGPTGELFF. DNA for the CDR3: TGCAGCGTTGAATATTTCGGGACAGGGCCCACCGGGGAGCTGTTTTTT.